A single sample gave rise to the 20 T cell receptor beta chains below, sequenced in a study of OX40 agonist ivuxolimab in advanced cancers. TCRdb's table, derived via immunoSEQ multiplex PCR, lists solely in-frame clones and lacks some. The sample has over 85,000 clones, around four fifths seen once. The sequencing here drew on CD4+ or CD8+ T cells sorted from blood, taken in a trial of the OX40 agonist ivuxolimab. These receptors were taken from an adult with an advanced solid tumor such as melanoma, head and neck, liver or kidney cancer.

This clone appeared a single time. The rearrangement joins TRBV27 to TRBJ2-4; TRBD1 matches 8 bases. V lost 10 bases, J lost 5 bases, and 4 bases stayed unmatched. The CDR3 has 12 residues. Germline lookup yields CDR1 MNHEY and CDR2 SMNVEV (reference sequence). The CDR3 region has the DNA TGTGCCACCTCGACAGGGGAAAACATTCAGTACTTC. It specifies CATSTGENIQYF.

This clone appeared once. The rearrangement uses TRBV5-5 and TRBJ2-3; maybe TRBD2 (6 bases). This CDR3 region has 14 residues. V was clipped by 7 bases and J by 2 bases, with 14 bases between them. Germline V gene data show CDR1 as SGHKS and CDR2 as YYEKEE (reference sequence). The DNA of the CDR3 is TGTGCCAGCCAAAGGGAGGTAAACACAGATACGCAGTATTTT. Its protein product is CASQREVNTDTQYF.

The rearrangement uses TRBV18 and TRBJ1-1, with TRBD1 identical over 8 bases. Germline CDR1 is KGHSH and CDR2 is LQKENI. The CDR3 spans 12 residues. V was clipped by 0 bases and J by 12 bases; unmatched bases: 3. The chain's CDR3 is CASSPPSGGPFF. The CDR3 region has the DNA TGTGCCAGCTCACCACCGTCAGGGGGCCCTTTCTTT.

The V and J genes are TRBV21-1 and TRBJ2-7; the table calls TRBD1, which could not be checked here. TRBV21-1 is deemed a pseudogene. The CDR3 runs to 15 residues. The CDR3 is CASKIRQTDTYEQYV. Written as DNA, the CDR3 is TGTGCCAGCAAAATTAGACAGACGGACACCTACGAGCAGTACGTC.

The J gene is TRBJ1-1, the V gene TRBV9; possible D gene TRBD1, 6 bases. This CDR3 is 15 amino acids long. Trimming cost V 3 bases and J 0 bases, with 12 bases left between them. Germline CDR1 and CDR2: SGDLS and YYNGEE. This CDR3 reads CASSEQGVLNTEAFF. CDR3 sequence (DNA): TGTGCCAGCAGCGAACAGGGCGTCCTGAACACTGAAGCTTTCTTT.

As concerns this clone: The same CDR3 also results from other DNA sequences found in this sample. In DNA form, the CDR3 reads TGTGCCAGCAGTTTTAGGGGGAACTATGGCTACACCTTC. Its translation: CASSFRGNYGYTF. The chain combines TRBV28 with TRBJ1-2; possibly TRBD1 for D (6 bases). V was cut by 3 bases and J by 2 bases, with 7 bases left in between. There are 13 residues in the CDR3. Germline CDR1 reads MDHEN; CDR2 reads SYDVKM.

With respect to this clone: This sample also contains other DNA sequences that code for the same CDR3. The rearrangement joins TRBV5-1 to TRBJ2-1; D is tentatively TRBD1 or TRBD2 (6 bases each). Trimming left V 4 bases short and J 8 bases short, with 13 bases between. Germline V CDR1 and CDR2: SGHRS, YFSETQ. This CDR3 is built from 13 residues. CDR3 coding DNA: TGCGCCAGCAGCGAAGGGGGGTGGGATGAGCAGTTCTTC. This sequence encodes CASSEGGWDEQFF.

The chain employs TRBV6-5 and TRBJ2-6, with D tentatively TRBD1 (6 bases). Germline lookup yields CDR1 MNHEY and CDR2 SVGAGI. Deletions cut 6 bases from V and 2 bases from J, with 11 bases between. The CDR3 totals 15 residues. CDR3 nucleotide sequence: TGTGCCAGCAGCTATGCAGGGGCTGGGGCCAACGTCCTGACTTTC. Translation gives CASSYAGAGANVLTF.

V is TRBV18 and J is TRBJ1-6; weak D call: TRBD1 (5 bases). V lost 6 bases to trimming and J lost 5 bases, with 14 bases between them. CDR1 and CDR2 (germline): KGHSH, LQKENI. The CDR3 has 15 residues. CDR3 sequence: CASSKTGPDNSPLHF. The CDR3 DNA reads as TGTGCCAGCTCCAAAACGGGGCCGGATAATTCACCCCTCCACTTT.

V usage is TRBV7-9 and J usage is TRBJ1-1; 7 nucleotides agree with TRBD1. With 5 bases clipped from V and 8 bases from J, the junction kept 5 bases outside the gene matches. Germline CDR1 is SEHNR and CDR2 is FQNEAQ (reference sequence). The CDR3 loop spans 12 amino acids. CDR3 in DNA: TGTGCCAGCAGCCGACAGGGTTTCGAAGCTTTCTTT. This sequence encodes CASSRQGFEAFF.

V and J are TRBV7-2 and TRBJ1-1; D is perhaps TRBD1 (6 bases). The V gene lost 5 bases and the J gene lost 1 base, with 11 bases spanning the gap. CDR3 size: 14 residues. Germline V gene sequence: CDR1 SGHTA, CDR2 FQGNSA. CDR3 protein: CASSPGHANTEAFF. The DNA for the CDR3 is TGTGCCAGCAGCCCGGGACACGCGAACACTGAAGCTTTCTTT.

This rearrangement joins TRBV7-2 to TRBJ2-5; D gene unclear. The CDR3 length is 14 residues. Germline loops: CDR1 SGHTA, CDR2 FQGNSA. With 2 bases removed from V and 5 bases from J, the gap between germline ends came to 12 bases. As DNA, the CDR3 is TGTGCCAGCAGCTTAATAGGAGTCGGTGAGACCCAGTACTTC. Its protein product is CASSLIGVGETQYF.

The chain links TRBV5-6 to TRBJ2-3, with 7 bases identical to TRBD1. From germline, CDR1 is SGHDT and CDR2 YYEEEE. Unmatched junction bases numbered 8, after V lost 0 bases and J lost 4 bases. CDR3 length equals 16 residues. CDR3 DNA: TGTGCCAGCAGCTTGGGTAGGAGACAGGGCGCAGATACGCAGTATTTT. Translating it yields CASSLGRRQGADTQYF. Full variable domain (rest looked up from reference TRBV5-6 and TRBJ2-3): DAGVTQSPTHLIKTRGQQVTLRCSPKSGHDTVSWYQQALGQGPQFIFQYYEEEERQRGNFPDRFSGHQFPNYSSELNVNALLLGDSALYLCASSLGRRQGADTQYFGPGTRLTVL.

The chain joins TRBV6-6 to TRBJ1-2; 12 bases map to TRBD1. The CDR3 totals 15 residues. Germline V lookup: CDR1 MNHNY, CDR2 SVGAGI (reference sequence). V gave up 5 bases and J gave up 7 bases; unmatched junction bases: 8. CDR3 sequence: CASSQSGQGAIGYTF. The CDR3 nucleotides are TGTGCCAGCAGTCAATCGGGACAGGGGGCGATTGGCTACACCTTC.

This chain uses TRBV5-8 with TRBJ2-5; 9 nucleotides line up with TRBD1. Losses at the gene ends were 4 bases for V and 4 bases for J; bases not matched to a gene: 11. CDR1 is SGHTS, CDR2 YDEGEE, per germline. CDR3 length: 16 amino acids. The CDR3 sequence is CASSKTGGFQSETQYF. The CDR3 DNA reads as TGTGCCAGCAGCAAAACAGGGGGCTTTCAGTCAGAGACCCAGTACTTC. Complete variable domain (other parts from reference TRBV5-8 and TRBJ2-5): EAGVTQSPTHLIKTRGQQATLRCSPISGHTSVYWYQQALGLGLQFLLWYDEGEERNRGNFPPRFSGRQFPNYSSELNVNALELEDSALYLCASSKTGGFQSETQYFGPGTRLLVL.

This clone was seen more than once but under ten times. The chain links TRBV28 to TRBJ1-5; D unresolved. CDR1 MDHEN and CDR2 SYDVKM come from the germline V gene. The CDR3 runs 12 residues. V shed 1 base and J shed 6 bases, with 4 bases lying between them. The CDR3 loop reads CASSLSGQPQHF. The CDR3 DNA sequence: TGTGCCAGCAGTTTATCGGGTCAGCCCCAGCATTTT. Complete variable domain (other parts from reference TRBV28 and TRBJ1-5): DVKVTQSSRYLVKRTGEKVFLECVQDMDHENMFWYRQDPGLGLRLIYFSYDVKMKEKGDIPEGYSVSREKKERFSLILESASTNQTSMYLCASSLSGQPQHFGDGTRLSIL.

V and J are TRBV4-3 and TRBJ1-6; TRBD1 agrees at 7 bases. Germline V CDR1 and CDR2: LGHNA, YSLEER. The CDR3 totals 13 residues. Trimming cost V 4 bases and J 14 bases; bases outside gene matches: 8. This chain's CDR3 is CASSRQGVESLHF. In DNA form, the CDR3 reads TGCGCCAGCAGCCGTCAGGGGGTTGAATCCCTCCACTTT.

The rearrangement uses TRBV19 and TRBJ1-5, with D unclear. V shed 0 bases and J shed 11 bases, with 17 bases lying between them. The CDR3 loop spans 15 amino acids. Germline values: CDR1 LNHDA, CDR2 SQIVND (reference sequence). CDR3 sequence reads: CASSIEDRLAQAQHF. CDR3 coding DNA: TGTGCCAGTAGTATAGAAGACCGACTAGCTCAAGCCCAGCATTTT.

The chain is built from TRBV2 and TRBJ1-2; a possible D gene is TRBD1 (6 bases). Trimming pared 5 bases from V and 5 bases from J, leaving 12 bases between. CDR3 length: 13 amino acids. Germline-derived CDR1 and CDR2 are SNHLY and FYNNEI. CDR3 residues: CASSRGQNYGYTF. Here the CDR3 DNA reads TGTGCCAGCAGTAGAGGACAGAATTATGGCTACACCTTC.

The rearrangement joins TRBV4-2 to TRBJ2-6, with TRBD2 identical over 10 bases. CDR1 is LGHNA and CDR2 is YNFKEQ in the germline V gene. The CDR3 consists of 18 residues. With 4 bases clipped from V and 0 bases from J, the junction kept 6 bases outside the gene matches. The CDR3 is CASSPLLAGTSGANVLTF. The CDR3 DNA reads as TGTGCCAGCAGCCCCCTACTAGCGGGGACCTCTGGGGCCAACGTCCTGACTTTC.